This TCR beta chain was identified in a study of graft-versus-host responses after intestinal transplantation. Overall study context: Isolated intestinal, liver-intestinal, or multivisceral transplants had been given to the recipients.

Study conclusions and caveats: Detected in recipient marrow were GvH clones, some of which were first observed in ileum or blood. Some patients had graft-donor T cell macrochimerism, and their allografts showed high graft-versus-host to host-versus-graft clonal ratios. With peak circulating GvH clone levels came an association with early post-transplant HvG declines.

In the case of this clone: The antigen remains unidentified.

This CDR3 has 13 residues. The germline gives CDR1 SGHTA, CDR2 FQGNSA. The V and J ends lost 5 bases and 2 bases respectively, with 7 bases between them. Using immunoSEQ multiplex PCR, the repertoire was profiled, and TCRdb retains in-frame clones only, with some absent. The sample lists 100,000 to 110,000 clones; about 88% were seen once. Sequences were derived from unstimulated CD4+ T cells sorted from spleen or lymph node cells, sampled before transplant. This clonotype was sampled from a human donor who was the organ donor for an intestinal transplant. J is TRBJ1-5 and V is TRBV7-2, with D possibly matching TRBD1 (5 bases). The CDR3 protein is CASSLRGNQPQHF. The CDR3 DNA reads TGTGCCAGCAGCCTCAGGGGCAATCAGCCCCAGCATTTT.